A selection of T cell receptor beta chains follows, all from one sample in a study of T cell responses to AZD1222 COVID-19 vaccine. Profiled with immunoSEQ multiplex PCR; TCRdb holds only in-frame clones, not every one. The data show tens of thousands of clones, around 90% seen once. The specimen comprised peripheral blood, sampled on day 0 of MenACWY control vaccination. These TCRs come from an adult in good health. CDR3s leave out the opening cysteine and the closing phenylalanine or tryptophan.

>TRBV4-2|TRBJ1-4
ASKGRLGQGPEKLF
>TRBV18|TRBJ1-2
ASSPSPGQGNYGYT
>TRBV28|TRBJ1-2
ASSSPRGAYGYT
>TRBV29-1|TRBJ1-1
SWTGGHTEAF
>TRBV5-1|TRBJ1-1
ASSLAGDRGAF
>TRBV7-2|TRBJ2-1
ASSFRTRPTNEQF
>TRBV5-6|TRBJ1-5
ASSLGANNQPQH
>TRBV19|TRBJ2-1
ASRLAAYNEQF
>TRBV4-3|TRBJ1-2
ASSPRTSNYGYT
>TRBV5-1|TRBJ2-7
ASSLGNYEQY
>TRBV6-6|TRBJ2-3
ASSSGTLLTDTQY
>TRBV27|TRBJ2-5
ASSFTSPGTGGTQY
>TRBV6-2/TRBV6-3|TRBJ2-7
ASSYLARKGDEQY
>TRBV5-4|TRBJ1-1
ASSTGTGTEAF
>TRBV7-2|TRBJ2-3
ASSFRVSTDTQY
>TRBV11-2|TRBJ1-1
ASTIPTANTEAF
>TRBV20-1|TRBJ2-5
SASKETQY
>TRBV27|TRBJ2-1
ASSFSSSYNEQF
>TRBV10-2|TRBJ1-6
ASTEGRDSGSPLH
>TRBV19|TRBJ1-4
ASSLRPGLINEKLF
>TRBV18|TRBJ1-1
ASSPGTSDKAF
>TRBV29-1|TRBJ2-3
SGRWGSDTQY
>TRBV9|TRBJ2-3
ASSVEVGGDTQY